The 19 T cell receptor beta chains given below trace back to one sample, sequenced in a study of tumor-infiltrating lymphocytes in primary liver carcinoma. Starting material of 400 to 600 ng total RNA yielded TCR beta cDNA via a constant-region primer. Each TCR beta library was derived from three nested multiplex PCR rounds that employed slightly modified ARM-PCR. For about 11 cycles apiece, the opening two PCR rounds ran with TRBV1-TRBV30 forward primers and a C-beta reverse primer. TCRdb ran MiXCR on the multiplex PCR reads and lists one entry per CDR3 protein. The sample includes about 320,000 distinct CDR3 sequences, 50% to 70% seen only once; the top ten take roughly 9%. Alongside blood RNA obtained from unsorted whole blood, germline DNA was also extracted. The sequencing input was peripheral blood. Every receptor here comes from a man aged 35 to 55 with primary liver carcinoma and hepatitis B virus infection.

V is TRBV5-5 and J is TRBJ2-7; tentatively, D is TRBD1 (5 bases). Between the trimmed V and J ends, which lost 3 bases and 5 bases, there was a span of 15 bases. The V gene's germline CDR1 is SGHKS and CDR2 YYEKEE (reference sequence). The CDR3 sequence is 14 residues long. The CDR3 here is CASSSIGVKDEQYF. The CDR3 DNA follows: TGTGCCAGCAGCTCGATAGGGGTGAAAGACGAGCAGTACTTC.

The table lists this clonotype with a few counts. The V gene is TRBV30, the J gene TRBJ2-2; D gene uncertain. Germline values: CDR1 GTSNPN, CDR2 SVGIG (reference sequence). Trimming left V 0 bases short and J 0 bases short, with 5 bases between. The CDR3 totals 14 residues. The CDR3 DNA sequence: TGTGCCTGGAGTGTATGGACGAACACCGGGGAGCTGTTTTTT. Encoded protein: CAWSVWTNTGELFF.

In regard to this clonotype: Germline and junction disagree at one end, which may indicate a read error. The chain links TRBV5-1 to TRBJ2-5; 9 bases are shared with TRBD2. The CDR3 totals 15 residues. Germline CDR1 and CDR2: SGHRS and YFSETQ. CDR3 region: CASSPDSGSQETKYF. As DNA, the CDR3 is TGCGCCAGCAGTCCAGATAGCGGGAGTCAAGAGACCAAGTACTTC.

In regard to this clonotype: One junction end disagrees with the germline gene, perhaps due to a read error. The chain uses TRBV5-5 and TRBJ1-2; TRBD1 agrees at 10 bases. CDR1 SGHKS and CDR2 YYEKEE come from the germline V gene (reference sequence). The CDR3 loop spans 14 amino acids. The CDR3 sequence: CASIRTGGNYGYAF. The DNA for the CDR3 is TGTGCCAGCATCCGGACAGGGGGAAACTATGGCTACGCCTTC.

Comments on this clonotype: In this CDR3 the conserved last residue, phenylalanine or tryptophan, is missing, so a read error is likely. J is TRBJ2-1 and V is TRBV11-3; D assignment may be TRBD1 or TRBD2 (5 bases each). This CDR3 region has 14 residues. Per the germline V gene, CDR1 is SGHNT and CDR2 is YENEEA. DNA of the CDR3: TGTGCCAGCAGCTTAGTACAGGAGGCTAATGACCAGTTCTAC. Encoded protein: CASSLVQEANDQFY.

About this clonotype itself: Since a much larger clone is just one base distant, this may be a read error. This rearrangement joins TRBV6-2 or TRBV6-3 to TRBJ2-5; D perhaps matches TRBD2 (6 bases). Trimming took off 1 base at V and 6 bases at J, with 15 bases between the two ends. Germline lookup yields CDR1 MNHEY and CDR2 SVGEGT. There are 15 residues in the CDR3. The CDR3 DNA follows: TGTGCCAGCAGTTACTATTCGGGAGTTTTGAAGACCCAGTACTTC. Protein sequence: CASSYYSGVLKTQYF.

For this clonotype: This may be a read error, as it is one base from a much larger clone. DNA of the CDR3: TGTGCCATCAAACGGGAGGGACAAGAGACCCAGTACTTC. Its translation: CAIKREGQETQYF. The chain joins TRBV10-3 to TRBJ2-5; 8 bases match TRBD2. Per the germline V gene, CDR1 is ENHRY and CDR2 is SYGVKD. With 7 bases clipped from V and 2 bases from J, the junction kept 3 bases outside the gene matches. The CDR3 length is 13 residues.

The V and J genes are TRBV11-2 and TRBJ2-7; D is ambiguous. This CDR3 region has 13 residues. CDR1 and CDR2 from the germline V gene are SGHAT and FQNNGV. Trimming removed 5 bases at V and 9 bases at J, with 17 bases between. CDR3 protein: CASSRAERYLQYF. The CDR3 DNA sequence: TGTGCCAGCAGCCGGGCTGAACGCTACCTGCAGTACTTC.

This clonotype was counted ten times or more. The chain joins TRBV6-6 to TRBJ1-1; possibly TRBD1 for D (5 bases). In germline, CDR1 is MNHNY, CDR2 SVGAGI (reference sequence). This CDR3 contains 12 residues. Trimming stripped 11 bases from V and 1 base from J, with 11 bases between. The CDR3 protein is CAGGIGNTEAFF. The CDR3 bases are TGTGCCGGGGGAATAGGGAACACTGAAGCTTTCTTT.

The gene calls are TRBV5-5 and TRBJ2-3; TRBD1 might be the D (6 bases). This CDR3 spans 15 amino acids. The germline gives CDR1 SGHKS, CDR2 YYEKEE (reference sequence). The V and J ends lost 3 bases and 4 bases respectively, with 15 bases between them. In DNA form, the CDR3 reads TGTGCCAGCAGCTCAGCCAGGGGTTGGTCAGATACGCAGTATTTT. It translates to CASSSARGWSDTQYF. The full variable domain, completed using reference TRBV5-5 and TRBJ2-3, is DAGVTQSPTHLIKTRGQQVTLRCSPISGHKSVSWYQQVLGQGPQFIFQYYEKEERGRGNFPDRFSARQFPNYSSELNVNALLLGDSALYLCASSSARGWSDTQYFGPGTRLTVL.

Worth noting for this clonotype: No conserved phenylalanine or tryptophan ends this CDR3, so it is likely a read error. The chain combines TRBV6-2 or TRBV6-3 with TRBJ2-5; D is undetermined. Germline-derived CDR1 and CDR2 are MNHEY and SVGEGT. The CDR3 is made up of 11 amino acids. Deletions cut 6 bases from V and 5 bases from J, with 7 bases between. Written as DNA, the CDR3 is TGTGCCAGCAGCAGCTCGGAGACCCAGTACCTC. It codes for CASSSSETQYL.

The chain joins TRBV6-1 to TRBJ2-3; D call uncertain. This CDR3 is built from 11 residues. Germline values: CDR1 MNHNS, CDR2 SASEGT. Deletions cut 4 bases from V and 4 bases from J, with 3 bases between. The CDR3 sequence: CASSGPDTQYF. The CDR3 DNA reads TGTGCCAGCAGTGGCCCAGATACGCAGTATTTT.

This clonotype was found many times. The chain employs TRBV11-2 and TRBJ2-3, with D perhaps matching TRBD2 (5 bases). V dropped 0 bases and J dropped 0 bases, with 7 bases sitting between them. Germline lookup yields CDR1 SGHAT and CDR2 FQNNGV. The CDR3 runs to 15 residues. CDR3 protein: CASSLDPGSTDTQYF. CDR3 in DNA: TGTGCCAGCAGCTTAGATCCGGGGAGCACAGATACGCAGTATTTT.

On this clonotype itself: This sequence may be a read error, since a much larger clone differs from it by one base. This chain joins TRBV6-5 and TRBJ1-2; maybe TRBD1 (6 bases). Germline V gene lookup returns CDR1 MNHEY and CDR2 SVGAGI. The CDR3 spans 14 residues. With 6 bases removed from V and 5 bases from J, the gap between germline ends came to 16 bases. For the CDR3, the DNA is TGTGCCAGCAGCTCACGGGGGCCGAGATATGGCTACACCTTC. Translated, it gives CASSSRGPRYGYTF.

On this clonotype itself: The final CDR3 position lacks the conserved phenylalanine or tryptophan, pointing to a likely read error. This chain joins TRBV6-1 and TRBJ2-1, with 12 bases matching TRBD2. Trimming took 10 bases from V and 10 from J; bases not matched to a gene: 8. The CDR3 spans 13 residues. CDR1 and CDR2 (germline): MNHNS, SASEGT. The CDR3 bases are TGTGCCACGAGACTAGCGGGAGTTAGCGAGCAGTTCTTA. Protein sequence: CATRLAGVSEQFL.

Only a few counts were recorded for this clonotype. V and J are TRBV5-4 and TRBJ2-7, with a possible D match to TRBD2 (5 bases). CDR3 length equals 13 residues. V lost 1 base to trimming and J lost 7 bases, with 12 bases between them. Per germline, CDR1 SGHNT and CDR2 YYREEE (reference sequence). CDR3 in amino acids: CASSLKGVEEQYF. The DNA for the CDR3 is TGTGCCAGCAGCTTGAAGGGAGTGGAAGAGCAGTACTTC.

Comments on this clonotype: At one end, the junction sequence differs from germline, possibly due to a read error. The V and J genes are TRBV4-3 and TRBJ1-1; a possible D gene is TRBD1 (5 bases). Germline CDR1 and CDR2: LGHNA and YSLEER. CDR3 length: 13 residues. The CDR3 region is CVSSRTGRGEAFF. The CDR3 DNA reads TGCGTCAGCAGCCGGACGGGACGGGGTGAAGCTTTCTTT.

This clonotype appeared many times. The chain links TRBV29-1 to TRBJ2-3, with D possibly TRBD1 on 6 matching bases. Trimming cost V 7 bases and J 4 bases, with 15 bases left between them. The germline gives CDR1 SQVTM, CDR2 ANQGSEA. This CDR3 spans 13 amino acids. CDR3 DNA sequence: TGCAGCGCACTCAGGGGCGCCCCAGATACGCAGTATTTT. It yields the protein CSALRGAPDTQYF.

As for this clonotype: One base away lies a much larger clone, so this may be a sequencing read error. The J gene is TRBJ1-2, the V gene TRBV6-1; TRBD1 matches at 8 bases. CDR3 length: 14 residues. CDR1 MNHNS and CDR2 SASEGT come from the germline V gene. The CDR3 DNA reads TGTGCCAGTGAAGCCAGGACAGGGCCTAATGGCCACACCTTC. Amino acids: CASEARTGPNGHTF.